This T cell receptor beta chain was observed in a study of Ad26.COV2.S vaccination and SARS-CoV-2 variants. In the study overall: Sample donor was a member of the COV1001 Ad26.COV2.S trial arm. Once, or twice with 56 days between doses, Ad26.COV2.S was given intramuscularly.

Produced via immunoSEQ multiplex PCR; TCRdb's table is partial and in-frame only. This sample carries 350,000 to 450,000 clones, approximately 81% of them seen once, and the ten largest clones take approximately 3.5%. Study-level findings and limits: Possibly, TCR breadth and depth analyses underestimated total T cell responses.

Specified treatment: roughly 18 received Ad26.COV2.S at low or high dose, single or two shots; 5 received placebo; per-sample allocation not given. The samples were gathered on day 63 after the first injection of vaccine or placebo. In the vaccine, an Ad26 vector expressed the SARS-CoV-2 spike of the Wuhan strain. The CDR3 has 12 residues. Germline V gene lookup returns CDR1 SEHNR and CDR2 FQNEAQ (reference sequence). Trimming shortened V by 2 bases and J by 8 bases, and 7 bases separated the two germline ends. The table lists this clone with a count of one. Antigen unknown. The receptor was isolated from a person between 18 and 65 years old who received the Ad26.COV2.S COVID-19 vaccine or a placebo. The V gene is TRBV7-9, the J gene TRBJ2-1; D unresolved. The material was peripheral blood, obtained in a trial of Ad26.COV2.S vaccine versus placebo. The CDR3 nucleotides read TGTGCCAGCAGCTTAAAGGTCGATGAGCAGTTCTTC. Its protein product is CASSLKVDEQFF.